The 10 T cell receptor beta chains presented below share a single source sample, sequenced in a study of OX40 agonist ivuxolimab in advanced cancers. Clones were sequenced by immunoSEQ multiplex PCR, and TCRdb holds only the in-frame ones, with some missing. This sample carries roughly 120,000 clones, 89% of them seen once, and the ten largest clones take 0.27%. The sample here was CD4+ or CD8+ T cells sorted from blood, taken in a trial of the OX40 agonist ivuxolimab. The receptors shown here come from an adult with an advanced solid tumor such as melanoma, head and neck, liver or kidney cancer.

This chain connects TRBV4-2 to TRBJ2-2, with 13 bases aligning to TRBD2. The CDR3 is 19 residues long. In germline, CDR1 is LGHNA, CDR2 YNFKEQ. The V gene end was trimmed by 4 bases and the J gene end by 3 bases; junction bases not matched to a gene: 11. The CDR3, as DNA: TGTGCCAGCAGCCGGACGGGGTCGGGACTAGCGGGATACACCGGGGAGCTGTTTTTT. This gives the protein CASSRTGSGLAGYTGELFF.

In DNA, the CDR3 is TGTGCCTGGAGCCGAGGGAGTAATCAGCCCCAGCATTTT. It encodes CAWSRGSNQPQHF. V gene TRBV30 combines with J gene TRBJ1-5; no firm D call. The CDR3 length is 13 residues. With 3 bases removed from V and 4 bases from J, the gap between germline ends came to 10 bases. Per germline, CDR1 GTSNPN and CDR2 SVGIG (reference sequence).

This chain links TRBV7-9 with TRBJ1-2; no reliable D call. CDR3 length equals 13 residues. The V and J ends lost 1 base and 5 bases respectively, with 8 bases between them. CDR1 is SEHNR, CDR2 FQNEAQ, per germline (reference sequence). For the CDR3, the DNA is TGTGCCAGCAGCTTAGATAGTAAATATGGCTACACCTTC. It specifies CASSLDSKYGYTF.

V is TRBV7-3 and J is TRBJ2-5; D is ambiguous. V shed 4 bases and J shed 2 bases, with 8 bases lying between them. CDR1 SGHTA and CDR2 FQGTGA come from the germline V gene. The CDR3 sequence is 13 residues long. The CDR3: CASSSRYQETQYF. The CDR3 nucleotides are TGTGCCAGCAGCTCCCGATATCAAGAGACCCAGTACTTC.

This clone appeared a single time. CDR3 in amino acids: CASSGAGTAGSPLHF. As DNA, the CDR3 is TGTGCCAGCAGCGGTGCCGGGACAGCTGGCTCACCCCTCCACTTT. The J gene is TRBJ1-6, the V gene TRBV5-8, with 7 bases fitting TRBD1. Germline V gives CDR1 SGHTS, CDR2 YDEGEE. J gave up 10 bases and V 4 bases, and 11 bases lay outside the gene matches. The CDR3 covers 15 residues.

This rearrangement joins TRBV30 to TRBJ1-2; a weak D match, TRBD1 (6 bases). CDR1 is GTSNPN, CDR2 SVGIG, per germline (reference sequence). Trimming cost V 2 bases and J 2 bases, with 12 bases left between them. The CDR3 loop spans 14 amino acids. For the CDR3, the DNA is TGTGCCTGGAGTAGGGGGGCCCTAAACTATGGCTACACCTTC. Translating gives CAWSRGALNYGYTF.

This chain joins TRBV6-5 and TRBJ2-1; 8 bases fit TRBD2. With 8 bases clipped from V and 7 bases from J, the junction kept 13 bases outside the gene matches. The CDR3 length is 15 residues. Germline values: CDR1 MNHEY, CDR2 SVGAGI. As DNA, the CDR3 is TGTGCCAGCTCCGACGGGGGGGCAGGAGGGAATGAGCAGTTCTTC. Translating it yields CASSDGGAGGNEQFF.

This clone was seen a few times. The chain has TRBV9 and TRBJ1-1; D unresolved. Germline CDR1 reads SGDLS; CDR2 reads YYNGEE. Trimming pared 0 bases from V and 0 bases from J, leaving 9 bases between. The CDR3 extends over 15 amino acids. DNA for the CDR3: TGTGCCAGCAGCGTAGGAGGATTGGTGAACACTGAAGCTTTCTTT. As protein: CASSVGGLVNTEAFF.

The gene calls are TRBV18 and TRBJ2-3; a weak D match, TRBD1 (5 bases). V was clipped by 3 bases and J by 0 bases, with 10 bases between them. CDR3 length: 15 amino acids. In germline, CDR1 is KGHSH, CDR2 LQKENI. The CDR3 loop is CASSPLGQSTDTQYF. The CDR3 DNA is TGTGCCAGCTCACCTCTCGGACAAAGCACAGATACGCAGTATTTT. Based on the CDR3 plus reference TRBV18 and TRBJ2-3, the full variable domain is NAGVMQNPRHLVRRRGQEARLRCSPMKGHSHVYWYRQLPEEGLKFMVYLQKENIIDESGMPKERFSAEFPKEGPSILRIQQVVRGDSAAYFCASSPLGQSTDTQYFGPGTRLTVL.

This chain connects TRBV14 to TRBJ2-1, with D hard to call. The CDR3 contains 18 residues. From germline, CDR1 is SGHDN and CDR2 FVKESK. V dropped 3 bases and J dropped 5 bases, with 23 bases sitting between them. This chain's CDR3 is CASSHRPVVLRFHNEQFF. The DNA for the CDR3 is TGTGCCAGCAGCCACCGCCCAGTGGTCCTCAGGTTCCACAATGAGCAGTTCTTC.